The rows below give T cell receptor beta chains drawn from one sample of a study of regulatory T cells in long-lasting Graves disease. TCRdb reprocessed the multiplex PCR reads with MiXCR, giving one entry per CDR3 protein. The sample contains approximately 470,000 distinct CDR3 sequences, roughly 16% of which appear only once. These same records also appear under a second study, on T cells in Graves' hyperthyroidism and ophthalmopathy.

Sample: peripheral blood mononuclear cells (PBMCs), taken at new diagnosis, from a patient treated with antithyroid drugs. The source of these receptors is a man aged 35 to 55 with Graves disease. Each CDR3 is given with its conserved first and last residue. Fields, in order: J gene, V gene, clone size, D gene, CDR3 protein, CDR3 DNA. A D gene is named only where the DNA matches it firmly. Where a row states a size, it is once, few, many or the class of an expanded clone; other rows omit it.

j_gene: TRBJ2-1; v_gene: TRBV20-1; abundance: .; d_gene: TRBD2; CDR3aa: CSARDVAREVRNEQFF; CDR3nt: TGCAGTGCTAGAGATGTCGCGCGGGAGGTGAGAAATGAGCAGTTCTTC
j_gene: TRBJ1-2; v_gene: TRBV12-3/TRBV12-4; abundance: few; d_gene: .; CDR3aa: CASSLGYTNYGYTF; CDR3nt: TGTGCCAGCAGCTTAGGATATACTAACTATGGCTACACCTTC
j_gene: TRBJ2-3; v_gene: TRBV7-3; abundance: many; d_gene: TRBD2; CDR3aa: CASSLRGEADTQYF; CDR3nt: TGTGCCAGCAGCTTACGGGGGGAGGCAGATACGCAGTATTTT
j_gene: TRBJ1-1; v_gene: TRBV7-9; abundance: .; d_gene: TRBD1; CDR3aa: CASHQGGAVTEAFF; CDR3nt: TGTGCCAGCCACCAAGGGGGCGCGGTCACTGAAGCTTTCTTT
j_gene: TRBJ2-7; v_gene: TRBV11-1; abundance: few; d_gene: TRBD2; CDR3aa: CASSVSGTSEHEQYF; CDR3nt: TGTGCCAGCAGCGTCTCCGGGACTAGCGAACACGAGCAGTACTTC
j_gene: TRBJ2-1; v_gene: TRBV20-1; abundance: .; d_gene: TRBD2; CDR3aa: CSADDSTSGFYNEQFF; CDR3nt: TGCAGTGCGGACGACTCGACTAGCGGGTTTTACAATGAGCAGTTCTTC
j_gene: TRBJ2-7; v_gene: TRBV5-5; abundance: .; d_gene: .; CDR3aa: CASRSPGRSYEQYF; CDR3nt: TGTGCCAGCAGATCTCCGGGACGGTCCTACGAGCAGTACTTC
j_gene: TRBJ2-7; v_gene: TRBV28; abundance: many; d_gene: .; CDR3aa: CASSISRGSYEQYF; CDR3nt: TGTGCCAGCAGTATCAGCAGGGGTTCCTACGAGCAGTACTTC
j_gene: TRBJ2-7; v_gene: TRBV29-1; abundance: few; d_gene: TRBD1; CDR3aa: CSVQDTGGRDEQYF; CDR3nt: TGCAGCGTTCAAGATACAGGGGGCCGCGACGAGCAGTACTTC
j_gene: TRBJ2-2; v_gene: TRBV2; abundance: few; d_gene: .; CDR3aa: CASRPIAVTGELFF; CDR3nt: TGTGCCAGCAGACCCATAGCGGTCACCGGGGAGCTGTTTTTT
j_gene: TRBJ2-7; v_gene: TRBV5-1; abundance: many; d_gene: TRBD2; CDR3aa: CASRPSGGDEQYF; CDR3nt: TGCGCCAGCAGGCCCAGCGGGGGCGACGAGCAGTACTTC
j_gene: TRBJ1-6; v_gene: TRBV6-1; abundance: few; d_gene: .; CDR3aa: CASSEAIGSPLHF; CDR3nt: TGTGCCAGCAGTGAAGCTATTGGTTCACCCCTCCACTTT
j_gene: TRBJ2-7; v_gene: TRBV5-1; abundance: many; d_gene: .; CDR3aa: CASSPTRRGFYEQYF; CDR3nt: TGCGCCAGCAGCCCCACTCGGAGGGGGTTCTACGAGCAGTACTTC
j_gene: TRBJ1-4; v_gene: TRBV5-6; abundance: .; d_gene: .; CDR3aa: CASSCLQGPGRSTTNEKLFF; CDR3nt: TGTGCCAGCAGCTGCTTACAAGGCCCCGGGAGGAGTACAACTAATGAAAAACTGTTTTTT
j_gene: TRBJ2-1; v_gene: TRBV12-3/TRBV12-4; abundance: many; d_gene: .; CDR3aa: CASSFQSAGEQFF; CDR3nt: TGTGCCAGCAGTTTCCAATCAGCGGGTGAGCAGTTCTTC
j_gene: TRBJ2-3; v_gene: TRBV3-1; abundance: many; d_gene: .; CDR3aa: CASSQVSGDTQYF; CDR3nt: TGTGCCAGCAGCCAAGTAAGCGGGGATACGCAGTATTTT
j_gene: TRBJ2-2; v_gene: TRBV7-8; abundance: .; d_gene: .; CDR3aa: CASSRETGTENTGELFF; CDR3nt: TGTGCCAGCAGCCGGGAGACAGGGACCGAGAACACCGGGGAGCTGTTTTTT
j_gene: TRBJ2-3; v_gene: TRBV9; abundance: many; d_gene: .; CDR3aa: CASSLEGYWTDTQYF; CDR3nt: TGTGCCAGCAGCCTAGAGGGGTATTGGACAGATACGCAGTATTTT
j_gene: TRBJ2-5; v_gene: TRBV19; abundance: .; d_gene: .; CDR3aa: CASSRGGRLSQETQYF; CDR3nt: TGTGCCAGTAGTAGGGGGGGGCGGCTGAGTCAAGAGACCCAGTACTTC
j_gene: TRBJ2-7; v_gene: TRBV3-1; abundance: many; d_gene: TRBD2; CDR3aa: CASSQLAGQTYEQYF; CDR3nt: TGTGCCAGCAGCCAGTTAGCGGGCCAGACCTACGAGCAGTACTTC
j_gene: TRBJ2-7; v_gene: TRBV3-1; abundance: many; d_gene: .; CDR3aa: CASEQLGEQYF; CDR3nt: TGTGCCAGCGAACAACTAGGCGAGCAGTACTTC
j_gene: TRBJ2-6; v_gene: TRBV12-3/TRBV12-4; abundance: .; d_gene: .; CDR3aa: CASRHYGGKPGANVLTF; CDR3nt: TGTGCCAGCAGGCACTACGGAGGGAAGCCTGGGGCCAACGTCCTGACTTTC
j_gene: TRBJ1-2; v_gene: TRBV12-3/TRBV12-4; abundance: .; d_gene: .; CDR3aa: CASSSRFGYTF; CDR3nt: TGTGCCAGCAGTTCCCGGTTTGGCTACACCTTC
j_gene: TRBJ1-4; v_gene: TRBV3-1; abundance: few; d_gene: .; CDR3aa: CASGAINEKLFF; CDR3nt: TGTGCCAGCGGAGCGATTAATGAAAAACTGTTTTTT
j_gene: TRBJ1-1; v_gene: TRBV5-8; abundance: many; d_gene: .; CDR3aa: CASSGGFRTDTEAFF; CDR3nt: TGTGCCAGCAGCGGAGGGTTTAGGACGGACACTGAAGCTTTCTTT
j_gene: TRBJ2-7; v_gene: TRBV6-2/TRBV6-3; abundance: .; d_gene: .; CDR3aa: CASSAPRGPSSYEQYF; CDR3nt: TGTGCCAGCAGTGCTCCGCGGGGCCCGAGCTCCTACGAGCAGTACTTC
j_gene: TRBJ2-2; v_gene: TRBV7-6; abundance: .; d_gene: .; CDR3aa: CASSSPDGIGELFF; CDR3nt: TGTGCCAGCAGCTCCCCCGACGGAATCGGGGAGCTGTTTTTT
j_gene: TRBJ2-3; v_gene: TRBV30; abundance: few; d_gene: .; CDR3aa: CAWSRGLGDVTDTQYF; CDR3nt: TGTGCCTGGAGCCGGGGTCTCGGGGATGTCACAGATACGCAGTATTTT
j_gene: TRBJ2-1; v_gene: TRBV11-1; abundance: .; d_gene: .; CDR3aa: CASSHRVEQFF; CDR3nt: TGTGCCAGCAGCCACAGGGTTGAGCAGTTCTTC
j_gene: TRBJ2-1; v_gene: TRBV6-1; abundance: many; d_gene: TRBD1; CDR3aa: CATGQGDEQFF; CDR3nt: TGTGCCACCGGACAGGGCGATGAGCAGTTCTTC